Below, 2 T cell receptor beta chains from the same sample are listed, as sequenced in a study of blood T cell repertoires in COVID-19. Profiling relied on immunoSEQ multiplex PCR, and the TCRdb table lists in-frame clones only, not all of them. The sample includes 650,000 to 800,000 clones, around 89% of them seen just once. Sequencing was done on a sample of peripheral blood. These receptors all stem from a woman younger than 35 with acute or convalescent COVID-19.

The chain is built from TRBV19 and TRBJ1-5; 7 positions agree with TRBD1. The CDR3 consists of 15 residues. CDR1 and CDR2 (germline): LNHDA, SQIVND (reference sequence). J lost 6 bases, V lost 2 bases, and 7 bases had no gene match. The CDR3 region has the DNA TGTGCCAGTAGTATATTTGACAGGGAAGGTCAGCCCCAGCATTTT. It codes for CASSIFDREGQPQHF.

The chain links TRBV7-9 to TRBJ1-2; D is uncertain. Germline V gives CDR1 SEHNR, CDR2 FQNEAQ (reference sequence). Trimming left V 4 bases short and J 2 bases short, with 17 bases between. The CDR3 is 16 residues long. The CDR3 is CASSSRLGGPNYGYTF. The CDR3 DNA follows: TGTGCCAGCAGCTCACGTCTGGGAGGACCCAACTATGGCTACACCTTC. Based on the CDR3 plus reference TRBV7-9 and TRBJ1-2, the full variable domain is DTGVSQNPRHKITKRGQNVTFRCDPISEHNRLYWYRQTLGQGPEFLTYFQNEAQLEKSRLLSDRFSAERPKGSFSTLEIQRTEQGDSAMYLCASSSRLGGPNYGYTFGSGTRLTVV.